One sample yielded the 10 T cell receptor beta chains listed below, sequenced in a study of OX40 agonist ivuxolimab in advanced cancers. Profiled with immunoSEQ multiplex PCR; TCRdb holds only in-frame clones, not every one. This table has about 34,000 clones, around 90% appearing once. Specimen: CD4+ or CD8+ T cells sorted from blood, collected in a trial of the OX40 agonist ivuxolimab. The source is an adult with an advanced solid tumor such as melanoma, head and neck, liver or kidney cancer.

CDR3 bases: TGTGCCAGCAGTCCTACAGGGGCGGACACCATATATTTT. This sequence encodes CASSPTGADTIYF. The chain recombines TRBV16 with TRBJ1-3; 7 nucleotides match TRBD1. Germline values: CDR1 KGHSY, CDR2 FQNENV. The trim removed 6 bases at V and 8 bases at J, leaving 7 bases unmatched. CDR3 length equals 13 residues.

This clone was seen a single time. The chain links TRBV7-3 to TRBJ2-3; D gene ambiguous. Germline CDR1 SGHTA, CDR2 FQGTGA. Trimming left V 5 bases short and J 3 bases short, with 15 bases between. The CDR3 spans 15 residues. Here the CDR3 DNA reads TGTGCCAGCAGCCCCGTAGCTTCTCCGACAGATACGCAGTATTTT. This sequence encodes CASSPVASPTDTQYF.

This clone showed up just once. The chain joins TRBV10-3 to TRBJ2-3; 10 nucleotides align to TRBD1. Germline CDR1 ENHRY, CDR2 SYGVKD. There are 14 residues in the CDR3. J was trimmed by 3 bases and V by 6 bases; bases with no gene match: 3. CDR3 in amino acids: CAISGDRGTDTQYF. The CDR3 nucleotides read TGTGCCATCAGCGGGGACAGGGGTACAGATACGCAGTATTTT.

The chain couples TRBV7-3 to TRBJ1-6; no definite D call. CDR3 length equals 13 residues. Trimming removed 5 bases at V and 11 bases at J, with 13 bases between. Germline V gene lookup returns CDR1 SGHTA and CDR2 FQGTGA. CDR3 bases: TGTGCCAGCAGCCGATCGAGATCGACACCCCTCCACTTT. This gives the protein CASSRSRSTPLHF.

The rearrangement links TRBV7-2 to TRBJ2-7; D is ambiguous. CDR3 length equals 12 residues. Germline loops: CDR1 SGHTA, CDR2 FQGNSA. Trimming pared 5 bases from V and 2 bases from J, leaving 7 bases between. The CDR3 is CASSALTYEQYF. Here the CDR3 DNA reads TGTGCCAGCAGCGCCCTCACCTACGAGCAGTACTTC.

The chain is built from TRBV6-5 and TRBJ1-6, with a possible D match to TRBD1 (5 bases). The CDR3 runs to 15 residues. CDR1 MNHEY and CDR2 SVGAGI come from the germline V gene. Trimming shortened V by 4 bases and J by 3 bases, and 10 bases separated the two germline ends. The CDR3, as DNA: TGTGCCAGCAGTTCCGGGACGGACTATAATTCACCCCTCCACTTT. The encoded protein is CASSSGTDYNSPLHF.

This chain's CDR3 is CAAGGGTEAFF. CDR3 nucleotide sequence: TGTGCCGCAGGGGGGGGCACTGAAGCTTTCTTT. The rearrangement links TRBV15 to TRBJ1-1; TRBD1 matches 7 bases. The CDR3 is made up of 11 amino acids. The germline V gene encodes CDR1 LNHNV and CDR2 YYDKDF (reference sequence). V dropped 11 bases and J dropped 4; count of bases not matched to a gene: 4.

The chain uses TRBV5-4 and TRBJ1-2; possibly TRBD1 for D (5 bases). There are 14 residues in the CDR3. Germline CDR1 SGHNT, CDR2 YYREEE (reference sequence). V lost 3 bases to trimming and J lost 4 bases, with 13 bases between them. The CDR3 here is CASSSIGTGYGYTF. The CDR3 region has the DNA TGTGCCAGCAGCTCCATTGGGACGGGCTATGGCTACACCTTC.

The rearrangement links TRBV30 to TRBJ2-7; 9 bases fit TRBD1. The germline gives CDR1 GTSNPN, CDR2 SVGIG (reference sequence). J was trimmed by 5 bases and V by 2 bases; bases with no gene match: 4. This CDR3 comprises 13 residues. The CDR3 spells CAWSRDRVDEQYF. CDR3 in DNA: TGTGCCTGGAGTCGGGACAGGGTGGACGAGCAGTACTTC. The full variable domain, in which reference TRBV30 and TRBJ2-7 provide the parts outside the CDR3, is SQTIHQWPATLVQPVGSPLSLECTVEGTSNPNLYWYRQAAGRGLQLLFYSVGIGQISSEVPQNLSASRPQDRQFILSSKKLLLSDSGFYLCAWSRDRVDEQYFGPGTRLTVT.

The V gene is TRBV7-2, the J gene TRBJ1-3; D not resolved. CDR1 and CDR2 (germline): SGHTA, FQGNSA. The CDR3 loop spans 14 amino acids. V shed 0 bases and J shed 6 bases, with 9 bases lying between them. CDR3 loop: CASSLAAAPNTIYF. The CDR3 region has the DNA TGTGCCAGCAGCTTAGCCGCTGCGCCAAACACCATATATTTT.